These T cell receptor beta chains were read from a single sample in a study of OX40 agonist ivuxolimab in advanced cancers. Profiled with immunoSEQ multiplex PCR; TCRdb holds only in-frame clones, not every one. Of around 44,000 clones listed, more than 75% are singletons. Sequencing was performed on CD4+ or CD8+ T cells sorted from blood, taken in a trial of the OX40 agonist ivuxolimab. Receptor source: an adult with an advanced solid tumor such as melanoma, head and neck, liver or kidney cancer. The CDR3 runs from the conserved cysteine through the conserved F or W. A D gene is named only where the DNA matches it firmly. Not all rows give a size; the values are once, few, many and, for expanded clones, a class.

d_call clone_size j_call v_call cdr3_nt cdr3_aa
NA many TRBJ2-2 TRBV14 TGTGCCAGCAGCCAGGGACCGGGGACACTTAACACCGGGGAGCTGTTTTTT CASSQGPGTLNTGELFF
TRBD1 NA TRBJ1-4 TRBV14 TGTGCCAGCAGCCAAAGGGGTCCGGGACAGGGTTATGAAAAACTGTTTTTT CASSQRGPGQGYEKLFF
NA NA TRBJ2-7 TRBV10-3 TGTGCCATCAGTGAGTCGCATCCAGTCAGGGGATCCTACGAGCAGTACTTC CAISESHPVRGSYEQYF
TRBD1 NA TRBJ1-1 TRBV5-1 TGCGCCAGCAGCTTCAGGGGGGCTACTGAAGCTTTCTTT CASSFRGATEAFF
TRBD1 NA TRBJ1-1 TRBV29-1 TGCAGCGTAAGGGACAGGGGGCTTTTGGGCACTGAAGCTTTCTTT CSVRDRGLLGTEAFF
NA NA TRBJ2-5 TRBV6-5 TGTGCCAGCAGTTCCTACAGGGAGGTTGGAGAGACCCAGTACTTC CASSSYREVGETQYF
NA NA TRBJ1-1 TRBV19 TGTGCCAGTAGTATAAGGTGGTCAGGGGAGAACACTGAAGCTTTCTTT CASSIRWSGENTEAFF
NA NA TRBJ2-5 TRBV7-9 TGTGCCAGCAGCTTAGCGGGGGCTGAGACCCAGTACTTC CASSLAGAETQYF
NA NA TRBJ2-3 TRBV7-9 TGTGCCAGCAGCTTAGATAGTGAGGAAGGAGATACGCAGTATTTT CASSLDSEEGDTQYF
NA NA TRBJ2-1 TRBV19 TGTGCCGTCTCCCTCGGATTAGTGGGCAATGAGCAGTTCTTC CAVSLGLVGNEQFF
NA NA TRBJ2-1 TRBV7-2 TGTGCCAGCAGCTTTGATGGTTACAATGAGCAGTTCTTC CASSFDGYNEQFF
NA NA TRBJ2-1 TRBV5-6 TGTGCCAGCAGCGCAGCAGGGAACTCCTACAATGAGCAGTTCTTC CASSAAGNSYNEQFF
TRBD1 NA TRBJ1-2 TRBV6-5 TGTGCCAGCAGTTACTCGACAGGTGGACAGGGTGATGGCTACACCTTC CASSYSTGGQGDGYTF
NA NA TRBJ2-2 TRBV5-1 TGCGCCAGCGTTCCGGCGGACTACACCGGGGAGCTGTTTTTT CASVPADYTGELFF
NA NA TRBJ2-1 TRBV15 TGTGCCACCAGCAGGCCCGAAGGGAATGAGCAGTTCTTC CATSRPEGNEQFF
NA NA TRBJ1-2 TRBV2 TGTGCCAGTATAGAGACAGCTTATGGCTACACCTTC CASIETAYGYTF
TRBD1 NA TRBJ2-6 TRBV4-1 TGCGCCAGCAGCGGCCGGGACAGGGGCTGGGCCAACGTCCTGACTTTC CASSGRDRGWANVLTF
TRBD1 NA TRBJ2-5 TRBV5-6 TGTGCCAGCAGCTCGCCGGGACAGGGTATAGAGACCCAGTACTTC CASSSPGQGIETQYF
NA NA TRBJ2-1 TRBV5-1 TGCGCCAGCAGCCTGACAGAGAATGAGCAGTTCTTC CASSLTENEQFF
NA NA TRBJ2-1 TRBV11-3 TGTGCCAGCAGCTCTCGGGGGGCAGGGAATGAGCAGTTCTTC CASSSRGAGNEQFF
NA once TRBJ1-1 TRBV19 TGTGCCAGTAGCGACAGATTCATTTTCTTCATGAACACTGAAGCTTTCTTT CASSDRFIFFMNTEAFF
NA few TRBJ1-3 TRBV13 TGTGCCAGCAGTCCAGACCGGCGGGACACCATATATTTT CASSPDRRDTIYF
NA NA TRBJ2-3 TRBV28 TGTGCCAGCACCCTTCAGGGGCCAGATACGCAGTATTTT CASTLQGPDTQYF
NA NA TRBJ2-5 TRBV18 TGTGCCAGCTCACCCGCGGAACCGGGAGAGACCCAGTACTTC CASSPAEPGETQYF
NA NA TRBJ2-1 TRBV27 TGTGCCAGCAGTTTTGAGGGGAATGAGCAGTTCTTC CASSFEGNEQFF
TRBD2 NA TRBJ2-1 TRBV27 TGTGCCAGCAGTTTTAGCGGGGGGCCCTACAATGAGCAGTTCTTC CASSFSGGPYNEQFF
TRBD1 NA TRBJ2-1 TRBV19 TGTGCCAGTAGTATGGGCTATAGGGACAGTGACTACAATGAGCAGTTCTTC CASSMGYRDSDYNEQFF
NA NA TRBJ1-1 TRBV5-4 TGTGCCAGCAGCTTGTGGGGAGGGGGCACTGAAGCTTTCTTT CASSLWGGGTEAFF
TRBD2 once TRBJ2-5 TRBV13 TGTGCCAGCACCTCCTCCCTAGCGGGGGGCCCACGGGCCCAGTACTTC CASTSSLAGGPRAQYF
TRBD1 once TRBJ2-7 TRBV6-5 TGTGCCAGCAGTTACTCACAGGGGGCCTACGAGCAGTACTTC CASSYSQGAYEQYF
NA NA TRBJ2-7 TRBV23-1 TGCGCCAGCAGGACTGATCCCTACGAGCAGTACTTC CASRTDPYEQYF
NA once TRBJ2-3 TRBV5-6 TGTGCCAGCAGCTTGGAGGGTGTTACGGATACGCAGTATTTT CASSLEGVTDTQYF
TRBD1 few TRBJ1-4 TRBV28 TGTGCCAGCAGTCCTCCCGAACCCGGGACAGGGGATGAAAAACTGTTTTTT CASSPPEPGTGDEKLFF
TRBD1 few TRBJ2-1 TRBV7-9 TGTGCCAGCAGCACCTGGACAGGGCTTAATGAGCAGTTCTTC CASSTWTGLNEQFF
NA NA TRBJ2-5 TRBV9 TGTGCCAGCAGCCCTGCGTGGGGAGAAGAGACCCAGTACTTC CASSPAWGEETQYF
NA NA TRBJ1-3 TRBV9 TGTGCCAGCAGCGCCCCAGGGGCTGGAAACACCATATATTTT CASSAPGAGNTIYF
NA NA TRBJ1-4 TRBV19 TGTGCCAGTAGTATCGGACTGGAAAAACTGTTTTTT CASSIGLEKLFF
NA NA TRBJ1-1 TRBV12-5 TGTGCTAGTGGAACCGGAGGGCAGGGGTACACTGAAGCTTTCTTT CASGTGGQGYTEAFF
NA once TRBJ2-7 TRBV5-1 TGCGCCAGCAGTGACGTCGGGGCCTACGAGCAGTACTTC CASSDVGAYEQYF
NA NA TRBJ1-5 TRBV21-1 TGTGCCAGCAGTAAAAGATTGAAAGAAGCTCATCAGCCCCAGCATTTT CASSKRLKEAHQPQHF
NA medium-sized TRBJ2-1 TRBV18 TGTGCCAGCTCACCACCGAAAGGCCACGGGAACAATGAGCAGTTCTTC CASSPPKGHGNNEQFF
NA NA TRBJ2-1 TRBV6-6 TGTGCCACCTTCCCCTCGACAGGTTACAATGAGCAGTTCTTC CATFPSTGYNEQFF
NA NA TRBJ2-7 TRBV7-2 TGTGCCAGCAGACCCGGACAGTCACCGGGGTACGAGCAGTACTTC CASRPGQSPGYEQYF
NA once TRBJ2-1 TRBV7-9 TGTGCCAGCAGCTTTGAGGGATCGATCCTGTTCTTC CASSFEGSILFF
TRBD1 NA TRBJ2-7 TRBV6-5 TGTGCCAGCAGGACCGGGACAGTCTTCTACGAGCAGTACTTC CASRTGTVFYEQYF
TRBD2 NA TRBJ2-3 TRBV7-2 TGTGCCAGCAGCCCTAGTGGGGGGGGCACAGATACGCAGTATTTT CASSPSGGGTDTQYF
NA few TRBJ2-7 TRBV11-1 TGTGCCAGCAGCCACTCACGCGAGGGTAGTGACGAGCAGTACTTC CASSHSREGSDEQYF
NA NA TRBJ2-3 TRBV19 TGTGCCGGGGACCCAAGGGATACGCAGTATTTT CAGDPRDTQYF
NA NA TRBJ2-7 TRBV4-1 TGCGCCAGCAGCCAAGATCGAGGGGGAACCTACGAGCAGTACTTC CASSQDRGGTYEQYF
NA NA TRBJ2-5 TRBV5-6 TGTGCCAGCAGCTTGGGGGGGCGAGAGACCCAGTACTTC CASSLGGRETQYF